This T cell receptor (beta chain) was recovered during a study of identical twins (dated by TCRdb to about 2016). For the wider study: TCR alpha and beta repertoires from monozygotic twins, unrelated adults of various ages and cord blood were deep-sequenced to test whether fetal clonotypes persist. To rule out contamination, the twin experiments were replicated at different times with different library preparation protocols. Beyond this particular receptor, the publication reports: Abundant cord blood beta clonotypes carried fewer insertions; young adult naive repertoires showed a weaker similar trend, while memory repertoires showed none. Compared with coincidental sharing between unrelated individuals, out-of-frame TCR alpha sequences shared between twins had an excess of sequences with low generation probability. In monozygotic twins, out-of-frame TCR alpha sharing was systematically underestimated by recombination models, although the models agreed with sharing between unrelated individuals. The excess sharing between twins in beta out-of-frame sequences was weaker because fewer shared sequences reduced the signal-to-noise ratio. Because the same donors could not be followed over many years, the conclusions depended on cross-sectional statistical analysis. Zero-insertion analyses could be partly confounded by invariant T cells such as MAIT and iNKT, though diverse VJ usage argued against such confounding for most clonotypes.

V is trimmed back by 5 bases and J by 4 bases, and the junction contains 3 bases that no gene match accounts for. CDR1 and CDR2 are drawn from the germline V gene (reference sequence): SGHKS, YYEKEE. From cysteine to phenylalanine, the CDR3 is 13 amino acids long. Only the CDR3 part of the read is kept: 39 bases, read in frame from the first base. This clonotype was detected ten times or more. Its specific antigen is unknown. No clone much larger than this one lies a single base away; base qualities are absent. Every donor was a healthy Caucasian. Three pairs of female monozygotic twins, all aged about 18 to 29 years, made up the twin cohort. CD4+ and CD8+ T cell populations were isolated with positive isolation kits from Invitrogen. Libraries came from 5' RACE. Instrument on record: Illumina HiSeq 2000. A universal primer binding site was added through template switching, and the final cDNA carried a unique molecular identifier so that TCR cDNA molecules could be counted accurately. Specific primers in the conserved constant-segment region were used to synthesize first-strand cDNA for TCR alpha and beta chains. Each cDNA library was double barcoded, with a SMART-Mk sample barcode plus Illumina barcodes, to control for contamination. TruSeq adapter sequences and Illumina sample barcodes were added in two successive PCR steps. Sequencing of the TCR alpha and beta cDNA libraries was done on the Illumina HiSeq platform using custom primers. For the original study's pipeline: Unique molecular identifiers were extracted from raw reads with MiGEC, and CDR3 positions were determined with MiXCR. For each individual, recombination models were inferred using an EM algorithm with the repgenHMM and IGoR tools. The tcR package in R was used for shared clonotype analysis, with sharing normalized by the product of cloneset sizes. To study raw recombination without the effects of thymic and clonal selection, out-of-frame nonproductive sequences were analyzed. TCRdb reworked the public reads: Q25 trimming with fastp, MiXCR clone assembly, productive beta chains retained. Rows with one shared CDR3 protein collapse into an entry with the most common genes and DNA. The V and J calls were not made by the authors but by TCRdb's processing. This sample holds some 570,000 distinct CDR3 sequences; about 22% were observed only once. The ten largest make up approximately 0.52% of the sample.

This same sample was also part of a study on yellow fever vaccine responses in identical twins. As that second study puts it: According to the authors, the vaccine-induced T cell response in identical twins seemed to be partly convergent and partly specific to each individual. In identical twins, the study followed T cell clones that responded to the vaccine with precision.

The sequence is built from TRBV5-5 and TRBJ2-5; a stretch of 9 junction bases matches TRBD2. This clonotype originated in a woman aged 18-29 years in good health. Material: CD4+ T cells sorted from blood. The nucleotides read TGTGCCAGCAGGCAAGCGGGAGGAGAGACCCAGTACTTC. Translated, it reads CASRQAGGETQYF.